These T cell receptor beta chains were read from a single sample in a study of blood T cell repertoires in COVID-19. Data came from immunoSEQ multiplex PCR; TCRdb stores just in-frame clones and leaves some out. The sample contains some 250,000 clones, around 88% of which appear only once. Sequenced: peripheral blood. The receptors derive from a man in his forties with active or convalescent COVID-19. Each CDR3 is given with its conserved first and last residue. The order of the fields is V gene, CDR3 protein.

V: TRBV6-5
CDR3: CASRSLSGQNYGYTF

V: TRBV7-8
CDR3: CASSFWTGRNTEAFF

V: TRBV7-9
CDR3: CASSLPRTGLKGEQYF

V: TRBV19
CDR3: CASSPSGGEETQYF

V: TRBV27
CDR3: CASSLGQGRNSPLHF

V: TRBV12-3/TRBV12-4
CDR3: CASSRGEGEQYF

V: TRBV6-6
CDR3: CASSLRGGDYGYTF

V: TRBV12-3/TRBV12-4
CDR3: CASSRTLGGYTF

V: TRBV19
CDR3: CASSRTGSSGNTIYF

V: TRBV2
CDR3: CASSDRGLSNEQFF

V: TRBV6-5
CDR3: CASSMGQGYQPQHF

V: TRBV7-8
CDR3: CASSSNQGQPQHF

V: TRBV11-2
CDR3: CASSSRGQTKEKLFF

V: TRBV19
CDR3: CASSRERGSPNTEAFF

V: TRBV30
CDR3: CAWSLEAEGTDTQYF

V: TRBV10-1
CDR3: CAKDRDRSYEQYF

V: TRBV21-1
CDR3: CASRRREGGLAKNIQYF

V: TRBV18
CDR3: CASSLQGLGREQFF

V: TRBV7-2
CDR3: CASSFSSGGHYEQYF

V: TRBV5-1
CDR3: CASSLWKVEGLGNEQFF

V: TRBV5-4
CDR3: CASSGGGQGYEQYF

V: TRBV24-1
CDR3: CATSDNSGDGRSYNEQFF

V: TRBV6-6
CDR3: CASSYKGGNQPQHF

V: TRBV5-4
CDR3: CASSLGGMSTDTQYF

V: TRBV7-2
CDR3: CASRGSGSTGELFF

V: TRBV9
CDR3: CASSSSGTRQETQYF

V: TRBV4-1
CDR3: CASSRAMVPYEQYF

V: TRBV7-7
CDR3: CASSLSSGGSRELFF

V: TRBV2
CDR3: CASSVTGTGDGNTIYF

V: TRBV7-6
CDR3: CASSSGGLQPQHF

V: TRBV7-2
CDR3: CASSPDRDSYEQYF

V: TRBV4-1
CDR3: CASSQVDRENPEAFF

V: TRBV25-1
CDR3: CASSAYNEQFF

V: TRBV2
CDR3: CASTKTSGGTAYF

V: TRBV9
CDR3: CASSGGGTNSYNEQFF

V: TRBV3-1/TRBV3-2
CDR3: CASSQVTRGGRAFF

V: TRBV4-3
CDR3: CASSQDPGLGEAFF

V: TRBV4-1
CDR3: CASSQAQGLDTQYF

V: TRBV12-5
CDR3: CASGLVLGHVEAFF

V: TRBV7-3
CDR3: CASSSDRYTEAFF

V: TRBV10-1
CDR3: CASSDRGRTDTQYF

V: TRBV7-9
CDR3: CASSFDDLRVYGYTF

V: TRBV4-1
CDR3: CASSHDSYGYTF

V: TRBV5-1
CDR3: CASSLRGANTGELFF

V: TRBV27
CDR3: CASSLARTGEETQYF

V: TRBV5-1
CDR3: CASSSGTHSGTNEKLFF

V: TRBV9
CDR3: CASSATQTVLHNSPLHF

V: TRBV30
CDR3: CAWSVAGYNEQFF

V: TRBV27
CDR3: CASSLSAGTEAFF

V: TRBV7-6
CDR3: CASSFEVSGFEQFF

V: TRBV30
CDR3: CACMTGGNSPLHF

V: TRBV24-1
CDR3: CATSDLLADNEQFF

V: TRBV5-4
CDR3: CASSLGLAANTGELFF